A selection of T cell receptor beta chains follows, all from one sample in a study of glioma-infiltrating T cells after dendritic cell vaccination. TCRdb's table, derived via immunoSEQ multiplex PCR, lists solely in-frame clones and lacks some. The profile shows about 58,000 clones, about 85% of them singletons. Sequencing was performed on blood, taken after dendritic cell vaccination. The receptors were sampled from a human donor with glioblastoma. The CDR3 runs from the conserved cysteine through the conserved F or W. The D gene is left open where the match is weak. Size tells how often a clone was seen (once, few, many) or the class of an expanded clone, and some rows leave it out.

>15|-|TRBD2|TRBV5-1|TRBJ2-7
TGCGCCAGCAGCTTGGAGGCGGGGGGGCCGATCGAGCAGTACTTC
CASSLEAGGPIEQYF
>16|-|-|TRBV10-1|TRBJ2-2
TGCGCCAGCAGTGATCAGGGTAATTTGAACACCGGGGAGCTGTTTTTT
CASSDQGNLNTGELFF
>15|-|-|TRBV7-2|TRBJ2-7
TGTGCCAGCAGCTTAGGGGGGGGCATCAACTACGAGCAGTACTTC
CASSLGGGINYEQYF
>20|-|TRBD1|TRBV11-2|TRBJ1-6
TGTGCCAGCAGCTTAGAGCCGGGACAGGGGGTCCGAGGTAGAAATTCACCCCTCCACTTT
CASSLEPGQGVRGRNSPLHF
>12|-|TRBD2|TRBV10-3|TRBJ2-3
TGTGCCATCAGTAGACTAGCGGATACGCAGTATTTT
CAISRLADTQYF
>12|-|-|TRBV28|TRBJ2-1
TGTGCCAGCAGCACCAGGCCCAATGAGCAGTTCTTC
CASSTRPNEQFF
>14|-|-|TRBV27|TRBJ1-5
TGTGCCAGCAGTCTTTCACAGGGCAATCAGCCCCAGCATTTT
CASSLSQGNQPQHF
>15|-|TRBD2|TRBV6-4|TRBJ2-3
TGTGCCAGCAGCTCTAGCGGATCTAGCACAGATACGCAGTATTTT
CASSSSGSSTDTQYF
>14|-|-|TRBV6-1|TRBJ2-5
TGTGCCAGCAGTGATTGGGGCGGAAAAGAGACCCAGTACTTC
CASSDWGGKETQYF
>13|once|-|TRBV9|TRBJ1-6
TGTGCCAGCAGCCCCGCGGGGGTTTCACCCCTCCACTTT
CASSPAGVSPLHF
>13|-|TRBD1|TRBV4-1|TRBJ1-1
TGCGCCAGCAGCCCCACAGGGGACCCTGAAGCTTTCTTT
CASSPTGDPEAFF
>13|-|-|TRBV13|TRBJ1-6
TGTGCCAGCGGGGGGGGCAGAAATTCACCCCTCCACTTT
CASGGGRNSPLHF
>15|-|-|TRBV9|TRBJ1-1
TGTGCCAGCAGCCCACCGGGACACGGTTACACTGAAGCTTTCTTT
CASSPPGHGYTEAFF